This entry lists 10 T cell receptor beta chains sequenced from one sample in a study of shared clonotypes between healthy human individuals. The table came from immunoSEQ multiplex PCR; TCRdb's copy has only in-frame clones and leaves some out. This table has approximately 460,000 clones, roughly three quarters appearing once. What was sequenced was PBMCs. The receptor source for this set is a middle-aged woman in good health. Some clones in this sample may be carry-over from other donors' samples.

The chain joins TRBV19 to TRBJ2-3; D is perhaps TRBD2 (6 bases). Germline CDR1 reads LNHDA; CDR2 reads SQIVND (reference sequence). Trimming pared 6 bases from V and 6 bases from J, leaving 10 bases between. The CDR3 extends over 12 amino acids. The CDR3 here is CASRGGTDTQYF. CDR3 coding DNA: TGTGCCAGTAGAGGAGGGACCGATACGCAGTATTTT.

V is TRBV5-8 and J is TRBJ2-7; 8 bases match TRBD1. Germline-derived CDR1 and CDR2 are SGHTS and YDEGEE. CDR3 length: 14 amino acids. Trimming at V came to 6 bases and at J to 5 bases, leaving 10 bases not matched to a gene. CDR3 protein: CASNTRGHMDEQYF. In nucleotides, the CDR3 is TGTGCCAGCAACACCAGGGGGCATATGGACGAGCAGTACTTC.

This rearrangement joins TRBV7-2 to TRBJ2-5, with D perhaps TRBD1 (6 bases). The germline gives CDR1 SGHTA, CDR2 FQGNSA. The CDR3 is 13 residues long. With 5 bases removed from V and 1 base from J, the gap between germline ends came to 8 bases. CDR3 coding DNA: TGTGCCAGCAGCACGGACAGCCAAGAGACCCAGTACTTC. The encoded protein is CASSTDSQETQYF. The full variable domain, rest sourced from reference TRBV7-2 and TRBJ2-5, is GAGVSQSPSNKVTEKGKDVELRCDPISGHTALYWYRQSLGQGLEFLIYFQGNSAPDKSGLPSDRFSAERTGGSVSTLTIQRTQQEDSAVYLCASSTDSQETQYFGPGTRLLVL.

V and J are TRBV5-1 and TRBJ2-3; 7 nucleotides align to TRBD1. V was pared by 5 bases and J by 6 bases, with 6 bases of the junction left unmatched. Germline CDR1 and CDR2: SGHRS and YFSETQ. The length of the CDR3 is 13 residues. The CDR3 loop is CASSLGGDDTQYF. The CDR3 bases are TGCGCCAGCAGTCTAGGGGGCGACGATACGCAGTATTTT.

V is TRBV7-9 and J is TRBJ2-2; 11 bases map to TRBD2. CDR3 length equals 16 residues. Trimming took 5 bases from V and 7 from J; bases not matched to a gene: 9. The V gene's germline CDR1 is SEHNR and CDR2 FQNEAQ (reference sequence). The CDR3 here is CASSPPGLADVGELFF. The CDR3 DNA follows: TGTGCCAGCAGCCCCCCGGGACTAGCGGATGTCGGGGAGCTGTTTTTT. Based on the CDR3 plus reference TRBV7-9 and TRBJ2-2, the full variable domain is DTGVSQNPRHKITKRGQNVTFRCDPISEHNRLYWYRQTLGQGPEFLTYFQNEAQLEKSRLLSDRFSAERPKGSFSTLEIQRTEQGDSAMYLCASSPPGLADVGELFFGEGSRLTVL.

This clone was detected a few times. The chain carries TRBV10-3 and TRBJ2-3; 11 bases map to TRBD2. Looked up from germline, CDR1 is ENHRY and CDR2 is SYGVKD. The CDR3 totals 17 residues. The V and J ends lost 1 base and 4 bases, in that order; junction bases with no gene match: 7. CDR3 in DNA: TGTGCCATCAGTGAGTACGCTAGCGGGAGGAGGGCAGATACGCAGTATTTT. It encodes CAISEYASGRRADTQYF.

The rearrangement joins TRBV7-2 to TRBJ2-7; D is perhaps TRBD1 or TRBD2 (5 bases each). Trimming shortened V by 0 bases and J by 5 bases, and 20 bases separated the two germline ends. The germline V gene has CDR1 SGHTA and CDR2 FQGNSA. This CDR3 spans 17 amino acids. The chain's CDR3 is CASSLAPTLRWDHEQYF. CDR3 DNA sequence: TGTGCCAGCAGCTTAGCCCCCACCCTTCGTTGGGACCACGAGCAGTACTTC.

V and J are TRBV29-1 and TRBJ2-5, with TRBD2 matching over 8 bases. J gave up 4 bases and V 4 bases, and 8 bases lay outside the gene matches. The CDR3 loop spans 14 amino acids. Germline CDR1 SQVTM, CDR2 ANQGSEA. The CDR3 DNA is TGCAGCGTTGTACTTTTGGCGGGAGGAGAGACCCAGTACTTC. This codes for CSVVLLAGGETQYF.

This clone was observed a single time. The rearrangement links TRBV7-8 to TRBJ1-2; D call uncertain. Germline CDR1 is SGHVS and CDR2 is FQNEAQ. The CDR3 totals 15 residues. Trimming left V 2 bases short and J 4 bases short, with 14 bases between. The CDR3 DNA reads TGTGCCAGCAGCTTAAGTGGGGTGGAAGGCTATGGCTACACCTTC. Translated: CASSLSGVEGYGYTF.

The chain links TRBV28 to TRBJ1-5; the D is unclear. CDR1 and CDR2 (germline): MDHEN, SYDVKM. The ends were cut back, 3 bases at V and 0 bases at J, with 6 bases in the middle. The CDR3 is 14 residues long. The CDR3 DNA is TGTGCCAGCAGTTTGCGGGTTAGCAATCAGCCCCAGCATTTT. The encoded protein is CASSLRVSNQPQHF.